A selection of T cell receptor beta chains follows, all from one sample in a study of blood T cell repertoires in COVID-19. Produced via immunoSEQ multiplex PCR; TCRdb's table is partial and in-frame only. Here the sample spans roughly 250,000 clones, 85% to 90% being singletons. Sequenced sample: PBMCs or T cells enriched from blood (not recorded which). These receptor sequences come from a woman aged 50 to 60 who had recovered from COVID-19. The CDR3 runs from the conserved cysteine through the conserved F or W. A D gene is named only where the DNA matches it firmly. Clone size, where shown, is once, few, many, or a class for clones that have expanded.

>TRBV27|15|few|TRBJ2-3|.
CASSLNHFSTDTQYF
TGTGCCAGCAGTTTGAATCACTTTAGCACAGATACGCAGTATTTT
>TRBV28|15|.|TRBJ2-2|.
CASSPGGQRAGELFF
TGTGCCAGCAGCCCCGGTGGGCAGAGAGCCGGGGAGCTGTTTTTT
>TRBV7-8|16|.|TRBJ2-1|.
CASSPKSALTYNEQFF
TGTGCCAGCAGCCCAAAAAGCGCACTGACTTACAATGAGCAGTTCTTC
>TRBV15|17|.|TRBJ1-3|TRBD1
CATSSGQGAGSGNTIYF
TGTGCCACCAGCAGTGGGCAGGGGGCTGGCTCTGGAAACACCATATATTTT
>TRBV5-1|15|.|TRBJ2-2|.
CASSLERAGTGELFF
TGCGCCAGCAGCTTGGAGCGGGCGGGCACCGGGGAGCTGTTTTTT
>TRBV15|14|.|TRBJ2-3|TRBD1
CATSRDRGTDTQYF
TGTGCCACCAGCAGGGACAGGGGGACAGATACGCAGTATTTT
>TRBV5-8|14|.|TRBJ1-1|.
CASSLGPTNTEAFF
TGTGCCAGCAGCTTGGGGCCAACGAACACTGAAGCTTTCTTT
>TRBV5-1|16|.|TRBJ1-2|.
CASSLDSGTTNYGYTF
TGCGCCAGCAGCTTGGACTCCGGGACAACTAACTATGGCTACACCTTC
>TRBV5-4|15|.|TRBJ2-3|TRBD2
CASSLSSGSTDTQYF
TGTGCCAGCAGCTTGTCTAGCGGAAGCACAGATACGCAGTATTTT
>TRBV27|13|.|TRBJ1-4|.
CASRWLSNEKLFF
TGTGCCAGCAGGTGGCTTTCTAATGAAAAACTGTTTTTT
>TRBV28|15|.|TRBJ1-5|TRBD1
CASSWPGGSNQPQHF
TGTGCCAGCAGTTGGCCAGGGGGGAGCAATCAGCCCCAGCATTTT
>TRBV6-5|14|.|TRBJ1-1|TRBD1
CASSYQTGGTEAFF
TGTGCCAGCAGTTACCAAACAGGGGGCACTGAAGCTTTCTTT
>TRBV28|18|.|TRBJ2-2|TRBD2
CASSKWGLAGKFAGELFF
TGTGCCAGCAGTAAATGGGGACTAGCGGGGAAGTTCGCCGGGGAGCTGTTTTTT
>TRBV19|15|.|TRBJ1-5|.
CASSDRQGSNQPQHF
TGTGCCAGTAGTGATCGGCAGGGCTCGAATCAGCCCCAGCATTTT
>TRBV10-1|14|.|TRBJ2-5|TRBD2
CASSLSGSQETQYF
TGCGCCAGCAGCCTTAGCGGGAGCCAAGAGACCCAGTACTTC
>TRBV9|13|.|TRBJ2-1|TRBD2
CASSVVGGREQFF
TGTGCCAGCAGCGTAGTAGGCGGGAGGGAGCAGTTCTTC
>TRBV7-2|18|.|TRBJ2-2|TRBD2
CASRSGTSGSTWTGELFF
TGTGCCAGCAGATCCGGGACTAGCGGGAGTACTTGGACCGGGGAGCTGTTTTTT
>TRBV29-1|14|.|TRBJ1-2|TRBD1
CSAGTGVLNYGYTF
TGCAGCGCCGGGACAGGGGTTTTAAACTATGGCTACACCTTC